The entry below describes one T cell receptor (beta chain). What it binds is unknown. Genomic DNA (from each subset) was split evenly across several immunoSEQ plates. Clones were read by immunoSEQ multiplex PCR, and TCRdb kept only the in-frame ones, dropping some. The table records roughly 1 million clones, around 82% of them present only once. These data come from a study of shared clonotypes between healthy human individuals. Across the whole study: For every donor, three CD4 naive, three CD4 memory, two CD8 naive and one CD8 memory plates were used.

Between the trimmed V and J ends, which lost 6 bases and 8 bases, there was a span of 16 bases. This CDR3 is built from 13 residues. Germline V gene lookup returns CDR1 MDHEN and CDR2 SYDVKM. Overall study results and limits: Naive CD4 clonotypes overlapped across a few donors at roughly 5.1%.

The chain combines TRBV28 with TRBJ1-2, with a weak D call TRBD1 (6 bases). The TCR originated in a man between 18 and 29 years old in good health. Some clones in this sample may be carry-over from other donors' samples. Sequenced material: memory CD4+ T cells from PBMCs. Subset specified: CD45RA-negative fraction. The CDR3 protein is CASSTTGLGGYTF. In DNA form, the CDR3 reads TGTGCCAGCAGCACTACAGGGTTGGGGGGCTACACCTTC.